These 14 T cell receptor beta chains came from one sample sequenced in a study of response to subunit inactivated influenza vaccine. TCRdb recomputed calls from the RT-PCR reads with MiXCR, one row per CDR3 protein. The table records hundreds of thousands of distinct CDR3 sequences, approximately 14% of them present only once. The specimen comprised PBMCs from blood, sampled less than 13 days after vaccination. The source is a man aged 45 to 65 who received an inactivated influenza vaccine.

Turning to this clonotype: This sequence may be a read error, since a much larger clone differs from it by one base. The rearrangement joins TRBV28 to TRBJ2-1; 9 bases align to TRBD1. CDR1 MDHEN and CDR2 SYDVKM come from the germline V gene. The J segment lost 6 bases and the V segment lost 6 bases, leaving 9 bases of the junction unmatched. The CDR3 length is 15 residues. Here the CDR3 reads CASSPGQGGCNEQFF. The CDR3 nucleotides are TGTGCCAGCAGCCCGGGACAGGGAGGTTGCAATGAGCAGTTCTTC.

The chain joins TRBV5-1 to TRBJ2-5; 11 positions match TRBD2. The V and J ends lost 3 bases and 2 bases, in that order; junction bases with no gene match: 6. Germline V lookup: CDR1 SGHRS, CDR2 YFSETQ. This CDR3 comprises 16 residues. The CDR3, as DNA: TGCGCCAGCAGCTCCTTGACTAGCGGGGCACAAGAGACCCAGTACTTC. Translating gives CASSSLTSGAQETQYF.

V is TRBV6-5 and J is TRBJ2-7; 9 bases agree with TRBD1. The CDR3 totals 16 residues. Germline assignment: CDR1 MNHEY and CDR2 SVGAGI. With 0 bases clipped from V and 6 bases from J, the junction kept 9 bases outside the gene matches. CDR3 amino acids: CASSYSIGTGSAEQYF. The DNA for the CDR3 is TGTGCCAGCAGTTACTCTATTGGGACAGGGTCCGCCGAGCAGTACTTC.

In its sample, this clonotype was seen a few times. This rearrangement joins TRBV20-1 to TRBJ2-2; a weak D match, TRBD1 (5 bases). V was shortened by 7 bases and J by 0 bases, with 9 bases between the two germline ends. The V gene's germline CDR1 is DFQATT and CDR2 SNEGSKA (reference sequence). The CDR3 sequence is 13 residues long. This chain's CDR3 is CSVETANTGELFF. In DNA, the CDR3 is TGCAGTGTGGAGACAGCGAACACCGGGGAGCTGTTTTTT.

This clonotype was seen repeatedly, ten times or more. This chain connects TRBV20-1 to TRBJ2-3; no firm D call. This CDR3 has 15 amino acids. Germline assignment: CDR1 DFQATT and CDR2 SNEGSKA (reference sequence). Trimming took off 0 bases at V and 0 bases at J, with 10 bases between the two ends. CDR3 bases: TGCAGTGCTAGAGATCACAGCCAAAGCACAGATACGCAGTATTTT. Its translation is CSARDHSQSTDTQYF.

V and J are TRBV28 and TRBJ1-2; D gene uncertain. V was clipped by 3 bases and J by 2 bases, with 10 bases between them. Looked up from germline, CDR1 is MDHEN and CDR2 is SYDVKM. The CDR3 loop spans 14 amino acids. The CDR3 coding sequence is TGTGCCAGCAGTTTTTTGGGCAGAAACTATGGCTACACCTTC. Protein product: CASSFLGRNYGYTF.

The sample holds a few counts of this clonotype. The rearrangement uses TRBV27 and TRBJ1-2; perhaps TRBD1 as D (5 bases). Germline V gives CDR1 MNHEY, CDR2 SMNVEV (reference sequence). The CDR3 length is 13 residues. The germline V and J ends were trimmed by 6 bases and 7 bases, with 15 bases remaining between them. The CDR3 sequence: CASSDGAGGGYTF. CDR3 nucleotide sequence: TGTGCCAGCAGCGACGGGGCGGGGGGTGGCTACACCTTC.

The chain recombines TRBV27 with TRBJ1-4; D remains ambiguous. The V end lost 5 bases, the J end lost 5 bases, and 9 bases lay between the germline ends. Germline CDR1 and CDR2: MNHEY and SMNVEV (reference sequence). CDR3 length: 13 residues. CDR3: CASSNWENEKLFF. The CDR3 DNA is TGTGCCAGCAGTAACTGGGAGAATGAAAAACTGTTTTTT.

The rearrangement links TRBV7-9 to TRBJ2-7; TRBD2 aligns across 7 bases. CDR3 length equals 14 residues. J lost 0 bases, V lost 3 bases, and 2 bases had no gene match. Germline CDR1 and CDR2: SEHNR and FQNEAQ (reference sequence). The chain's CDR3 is CASSFGTTSYEQYF. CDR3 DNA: TGTGCCAGCAGCTTCGGGACTACCTCCTACGAGCAGTACTTC.

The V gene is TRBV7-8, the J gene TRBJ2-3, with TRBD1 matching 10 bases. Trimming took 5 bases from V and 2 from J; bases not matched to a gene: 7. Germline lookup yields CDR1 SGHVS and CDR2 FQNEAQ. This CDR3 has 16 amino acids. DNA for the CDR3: TGTGCCAGCAGCCCTCGACAGGGGGCTATCACAGATACGCAGTATTTT. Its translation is CASSPRQGAITDTQYF.

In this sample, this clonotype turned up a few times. This chain's CDR3 is CSASPPGQGSTDTQYF. Here the CDR3 DNA reads TGCAGTGCTAGCCCCCCGGGCCAGGGAAGCACAGATACGCAGTATTTT. The chain links TRBV20-1 to TRBJ2-3; possible D gene TRBD1, 5 bases. Germline V gene lookup returns CDR1 DFQATT and CDR2 SNEGSKA (reference sequence). The CDR3 loop spans 16 amino acids. V lost 3 bases to trimming and J lost 0 bases, with 16 bases between them.

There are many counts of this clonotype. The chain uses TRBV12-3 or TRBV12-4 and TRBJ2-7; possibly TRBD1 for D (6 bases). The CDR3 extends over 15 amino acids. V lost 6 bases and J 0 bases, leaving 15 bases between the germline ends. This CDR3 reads CASSPGTRPSYEQYF. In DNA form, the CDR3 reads TGTGCCAGCAGCCCCGGGACACGACCCTCCTACGAGCAGTACTTC.

CDR3 sequence: CASRGTGVDEQYF. The CDR3 nucleotides are TGTGCCAGCAGGGGGACCGGGGTTGACGAGCAGTACTTC. The V and J genes are TRBV7-9 and TRBJ2-7; D may match TRBD1 or TRBD2 (5 bases each). Trimming removed 6 bases at V and 5 bases at J, with 14 bases between. Germline CDR1 reads SEHNR; CDR2 reads FQNEAQ (reference sequence). This CDR3 is 13 amino acids long.

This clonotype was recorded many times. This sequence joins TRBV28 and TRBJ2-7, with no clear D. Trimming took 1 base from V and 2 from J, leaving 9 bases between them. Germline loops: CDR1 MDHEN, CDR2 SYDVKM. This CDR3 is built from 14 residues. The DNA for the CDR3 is TGTGCCAGCAGTTTATCTGTGGGCGCCTACGAGCAGTACTTC. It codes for CASSLSVGAYEQYF.